This T cell receptor beta chain was identified in a study of multiple sclerosis patients with progressive multifocal leukoencephalopathy. The study, taken as a whole, reports: PML-onset expanded TRB clones were detectable before and during natalizumab therapy. Preferential TRBV-TRBJ pairings or common gene usage were not detected at PML.

As for time point: time of PML onset. After about 16 to 56 months on natalizumab, the natalizumab-treated patients developed PML. In germline, CDR1 is MNHEY, CDR2 SVGAGI. V lost 0 bases and J lost 5, with 10 bases in between. The CDR3 loop spans 14 amino acids. In regard to this clone: The target antigen is unknown.

The assay was run at survey level. Profiled with immunoSEQ multiplex PCR; TCRdb holds only in-frame clones, not every one. The sample has about 31,000 clones; around 83% are singletons. The starting material was PBMCs, obtained from a patient treated with natalizumab. The TCR sequence derives from a woman aged 30 to 39 with progressive multifocal leukoencephalopathy. V is TRBV6-5 and J is TRBJ1-1, with D unclear. The CDR3 bases are TGTGCCAGCAGTTACTCGAACACTCTTACTGAAGCTTTCTTT. Translated: CASSYSNTLTEAFF.